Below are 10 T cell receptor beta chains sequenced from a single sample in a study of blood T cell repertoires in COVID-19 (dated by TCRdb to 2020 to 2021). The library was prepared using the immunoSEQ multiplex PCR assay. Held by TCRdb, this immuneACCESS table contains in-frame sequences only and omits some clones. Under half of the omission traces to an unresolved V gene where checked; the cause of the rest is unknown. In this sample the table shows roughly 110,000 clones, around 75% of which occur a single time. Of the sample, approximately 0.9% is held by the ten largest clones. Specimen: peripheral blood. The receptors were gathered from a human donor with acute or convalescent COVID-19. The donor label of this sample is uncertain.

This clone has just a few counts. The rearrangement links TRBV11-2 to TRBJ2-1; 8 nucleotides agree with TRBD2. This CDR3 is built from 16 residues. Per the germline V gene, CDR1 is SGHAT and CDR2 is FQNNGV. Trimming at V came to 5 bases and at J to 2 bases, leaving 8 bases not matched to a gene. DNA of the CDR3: TGTGCCAGCAGCCAATGGGTGGGACTAGCCTACAATGAGCAGTTCTTC. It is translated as CASSQWVGLAYNEQFF.

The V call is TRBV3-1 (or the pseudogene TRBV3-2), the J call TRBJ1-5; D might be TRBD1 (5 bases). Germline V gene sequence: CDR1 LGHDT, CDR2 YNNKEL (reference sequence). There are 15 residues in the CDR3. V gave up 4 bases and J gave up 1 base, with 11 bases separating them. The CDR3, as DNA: TGTGCCAGCAGCCGTGGGGGGGGGAGCAATCAGCCCCAGCATTTT. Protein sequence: CASSRGGGSNQPQHF.

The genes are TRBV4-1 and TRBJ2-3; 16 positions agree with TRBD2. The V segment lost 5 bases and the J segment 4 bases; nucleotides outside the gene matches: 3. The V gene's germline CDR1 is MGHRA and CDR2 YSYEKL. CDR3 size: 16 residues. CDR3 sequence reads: CASSTGTSGGADTQYF. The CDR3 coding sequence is TGCGCCAGCAGCACCGGGACTAGCGGGGGGGCAGATACGCAGTATTTT.

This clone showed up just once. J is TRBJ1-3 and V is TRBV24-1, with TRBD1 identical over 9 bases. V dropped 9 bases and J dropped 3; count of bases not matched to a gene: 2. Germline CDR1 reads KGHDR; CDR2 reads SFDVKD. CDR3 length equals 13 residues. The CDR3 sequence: CATQDRGGNTIYF. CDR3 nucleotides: TGTGCCACCCAGGACAGGGGTGGAAACACCATATATTTT.

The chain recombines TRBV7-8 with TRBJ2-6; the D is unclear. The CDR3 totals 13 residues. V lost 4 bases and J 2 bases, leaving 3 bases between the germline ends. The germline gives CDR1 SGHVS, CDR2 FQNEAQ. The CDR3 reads CASSSTGANVLTF. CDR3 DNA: TGTGCCAGCAGCTCCACTGGGGCCAACGTCCTGACTTTC.

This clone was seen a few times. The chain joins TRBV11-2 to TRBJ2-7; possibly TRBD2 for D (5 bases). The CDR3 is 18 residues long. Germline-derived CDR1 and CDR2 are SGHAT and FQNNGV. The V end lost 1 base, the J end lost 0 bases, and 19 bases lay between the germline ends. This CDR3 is CASSLAFTGTTSSYEQYV. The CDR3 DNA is TGTGCCAGCAGCTTAGCTTTCACGGGTACTACTAGCTCCTACGAGCAGTACGTC.

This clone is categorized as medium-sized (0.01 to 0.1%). CDR3 nucleotides: TGTGCCAGCAGCAAAGTCGCCAAGCCTACCTACGAGCAGTACTTC. This translates into CASSKVAKPTYEQYF. J is TRBJ2-7 and V is TRBV21-1; the DNA was not used to check the table's D call, TRBD2. TRBV21-1 is a pseudogene segment. This CDR3 region has 15 residues.

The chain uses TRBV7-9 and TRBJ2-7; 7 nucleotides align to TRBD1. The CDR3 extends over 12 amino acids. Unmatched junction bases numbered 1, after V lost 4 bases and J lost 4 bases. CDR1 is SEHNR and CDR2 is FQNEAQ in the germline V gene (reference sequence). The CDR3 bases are TGTGCCAGCAGCTACAGGGGTTACGAGCAGTACGTC. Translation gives CASSYRGYEQYV.

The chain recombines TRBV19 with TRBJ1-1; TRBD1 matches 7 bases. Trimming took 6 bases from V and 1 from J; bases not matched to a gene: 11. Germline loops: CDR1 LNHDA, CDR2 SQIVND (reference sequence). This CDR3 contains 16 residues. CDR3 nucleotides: TGTGCCAGTAGCCGCGGCGAGGGGGCAGCGAACACTGAAGCTTTCTTT. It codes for CASSRGEGAANTEAFF.

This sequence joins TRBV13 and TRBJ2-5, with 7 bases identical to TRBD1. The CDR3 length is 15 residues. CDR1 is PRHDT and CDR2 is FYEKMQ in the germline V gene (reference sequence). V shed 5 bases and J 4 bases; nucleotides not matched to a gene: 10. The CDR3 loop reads CASSADRVGRETQYF. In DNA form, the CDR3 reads TGTGCCAGCAGCGCCGACAGGGTCGGCCGAGAGACCCAGTACTTC.